The entry that follows covers one T cell receptor (beta chain) sequence. These data originate in a study of blood T cell repertoires in COVID-19. In the original analysis: Quantification of nucleated cells was approximated via reference gene primer amplification. Assay used: immunoSEQ multiplex PCR; TCRdb lists only in-frame clones, some missing. The DNA gave D and trimming, while V, J and clone size come from that table. Of approximately 210,000 clones in the sample, around 86% were seen once. The CDR3 has 13 amino acids. Germline CDR1 LGHNA, CDR2 YNFKEQ. J lost 4 bases, V lost 3 bases, and 2 bases had no gene match.

This sequence originates from a human donor in a cohort sampled during active COVID-19. The sequenced material came from peripheral blood. This chain joins TRBV4-2 and TRBJ1-2, with TRBD1 matching over 7 bases. The CDR3 here is CASSHRDSYGYTF. The CDR3 nucleotides read TGTGCCAGCAGCCATCGGGACAGCTATGGCTACACCTTC.